Presented here are 20 T cell receptor beta chains from one specimen sequenced in a study of vaccination effects on CD4 cells after COVID-19. Libraries were prepared by immunoSEQ multiplex PCR; TCRdb keeps only in-frame clonotypes and omits some of them. The table has tens of thousands of clones, approximately 80% seen once. The antigens for these receptors are not known. Antigen-specific CD4+ T cells expanded by the ViraFEST assay with viral peptide pools were then sequenced. Cells that had been cultured for 10 days were the source of isolated CD4+ T cells. According to the study, vaccine recipients showed no prior SARS-CoV-2 infection and negative nucleocapsid antibodies. This specimen was CD4+ T cells from PBMCs cultured with HCoV-NL63 spike peptides, taken before COVID-19 vaccination. The receptors stem from a human donor who received a COVID-19 vaccine.

The CDR3 DNA reads as TGCAGCGTCGGAAGCAGGGGAGAAAAACTGTTTTTT. The encoded protein is CSVGSRGEKLFF. V gene TRBV29-1 combines with J gene TRBJ1-4; a possible D gene is TRBD1 (6 bases). The V end lost 6 bases, the J end lost 8 bases, and 13 bases lay between the germline ends. Looked up from germline, CDR1 is SQVTM and CDR2 is ANQGSEA. The CDR3 is 12 residues long.

This clone showed up just a few times. The V call is TRBV3-1 (or the pseudogene TRBV3-2), the J call TRBJ2-5; possibly TRBD1 or TRBD2 for D (5 bases each). From germline, CDR1 is LGHDT and CDR2 YNNKEL (reference sequence). The V and J ends lost 4 bases and 2 bases respectively, with 8 bases between them. This CDR3 is 13 amino acids long. DNA of the CDR3: TGTGCCAGCAGCCTGGGACCGCAAGAGACCCAGTACTTC. Its translation: CASSLGPQETQYF.

V and J are TRBV24-1 and TRBJ1-5, with 8 bases that match TRBD1. J lost 5 bases, V lost 5 bases, and 10 bases had no gene match. The germline CDR1 and CDR2 sequences are KGHDR and SFDVKD. The CDR3 is 16 amino acids. In DNA, the CDR3 is TGTGCCACCAGTGCATCCGAGACAGGGGTGGATCAGCCCCAGCATTTT. Translating it yields CATSASETGVDQPQHF.

The chain joins TRBV11-2 to TRBJ1-2; TRBD1 agrees at 9 bases. V was clipped by 5 bases and J by 1 base; unmatched bases: 8. This CDR3 is built from 16 residues. CDR1 and CDR2 from the germline V gene are SGHAT and FQNNGV. CDR3: CASSRIRDRDNYGYTF. The CDR3, as DNA: TGTGCCAGCAGCCGAATTCGGGACAGGGATAACTATGGCTACACCTTC.

The chain uses TRBV5-5 and TRBJ1-4; D gene ambiguous. V lost 2 bases and J 4 bases, leaving 9 bases between the germline ends. The length of the CDR3 is 14 residues. Germline V gene data show CDR1 as SGHKS and CDR2 as YYEKEE (reference sequence). CDR3 coding DNA: TGTGCCAGCAGCTTCGGGCCTCATAATGAAAAACTGTTTTTT. Amino acids: CASSFGPHNEKLFF.

The CDR3 reads CASTPAHSNYGYTF. The CDR3, as DNA: TGTGCCAGTACCCCGGCCCACTCTAACTATGGCTACACCTTC. V is TRBV19 and J is TRBJ1-2, with D unclear. The CDR3 contains 14 residues. Germline V CDR1 and CDR2: LNHDA, SQIVND (reference sequence). V was pared by 7 bases and J by 0 bases, with 12 bases between.

The chain is built from TRBV9 and TRBJ2-2; TRBD2 matches 12 bases. Germline V CDR1 and CDR2: SGDLS, YYNGEE. V gave up 4 bases and J gave up 7 bases; unmatched junction bases: 11. The CDR3 extends over 17 amino acids. DNA of the CDR3: TGTGCCAGCAGCTCACGACTAGCGGGGGTGAGGGTCGGGGAGCTGTTTTTT. It encodes CASSSRLAGVRVGELFF. The full variable domain, in which reference TRBV9 and TRBJ2-2 provide the parts outside the CDR3, is DSGVTQTPKHLITATGQRVTLRCSPRSGDLSVYWYQQSLDQGLQFLIQYYNGEERAKGNILERFSAQQFPDLHSELNLSSLELGDSALYFCASSSRLAGVRVGELFFGEGSRLTVL.

This chain joins TRBV19 and TRBJ1-6; D unresolved. V lost 3 bases and J 4 bases, leaving 10 bases between the germline ends. CDR3 length: 15 amino acids. Germline V CDR1 and CDR2: LNHDA, SQIVND (reference sequence). CDR3 loop: CASSIGKIYNSPLHF. The CDR3 DNA reads as TGTGCCAGTAGTATTGGAAAAATATATAATTCACCCCTCCACTTT.

The V and J genes are TRBV7-2 and TRBJ2-2, with no clear D. Trimming stripped 11 bases from V and 4 bases from J, with 20 bases between. Germline V gene data show CDR1 as SGHTA and CDR2 as FQGNSA. This CDR3 is 15 amino acids long. The CDR3 region has the DNA TGTGCCGGCGCAAACCCTTCGACGGCCACCGGGGAGCTGTTTTTT. It is translated as CAGANPSTATGELFF.

The CDR3 DNA follows: TGTGCCTGGAGTGTATCGAGGACAGGGGGCGTGGGGACTGAAGCTTTCTTT. As protein: CAWSVSRTGGVGTEAFF. V and J are TRBV30 and TRBJ1-1; 11 nucleotides agree with TRBD1. Germline loops: CDR1 GTSNPN, CDR2 SVGIG (reference sequence). Trimming cost V 0 bases and J 5 bases; bases outside gene matches: 11. The CDR3 is made up of 17 amino acids.

As concerns this clone: This same CDR3 is encoded by further DNA sequences in the sample. V and J are TRBV5-6 and TRBJ1-5; D gene uncertain. Germline loops: CDR1 SGHDT, CDR2 YYEEEE. V dropped 0 bases and J dropped 4 bases, with 5 bases sitting between them. The length of the CDR3 is 13 residues. CDR3 sequence: CASSLGRNQPQHF. DNA of the CDR3: TGTGCCAGCAGCTTGGGACGTAATCAGCCCCAGCATTTT. The variable domain in full, completed from reference TRBV5-6 and TRBJ1-5, reads DAGVTQSPTHLIKTRGQQVTLRCSPKSGHDTVSWYQQALGQGPQFIFQYYEEEERQRGNFPDRFSGHQFPNYSSELNVNALLLGDSALYLCASSLGRNQPQHFGDGTRLSIL.

The chain carries TRBV12-3 or TRBV12-4 and TRBJ1-5, with a weak D call TRBD1 (6 bases). The V and J ends lost 5 bases and 6 bases respectively, with 11 bases between them. This CDR3 is built from 13 residues. The CDR3 here is CASSRRGSQPQHF. CDR3 nucleotides: TGTGCCAGCAGTCGAAGGGGGAGTCAGCCCCAGCATTTT.

The chain employs TRBV5-1 and TRBJ1-2, with D perhaps matching TRBD1 (5 bases). Germline assignment: CDR1 SGHRS and CDR2 YFSETQ. The CDR3 totals 14 residues. V lost 0 bases and J lost 6, with 12 bases in between. The CDR3 sequence: CASSLGGSPDGYTF. The CDR3 nucleotides read TGCGCCAGCAGCTTGGGGGGGAGTCCGGATGGCTACACCTTC. The complete variable domain, with remaining parts taken from reference TRBV5-1 and TRBJ1-2, reads KAGVTQTPRYLIKTRGQQVTLSCSPISGHRSVSWYQQTPGQGLQFLFEYFSETQRNKGNFPGRFSGRQFSNSRSEMNVSTLELGDSALYLCASSLGGSPDGYTFGSGTRLTVV.

The chain is built from TRBV6-5 and TRBJ1-5, with unresolved D. V was cut by 3 bases and J by 2 bases, with 8 bases left in between. The germline gives CDR1 MNHEY, CDR2 SVGAGI. The CDR3 loop spans 14 amino acids. Here the CDR3 DNA reads TGTGCCAGCAGTTATCGGCAGGGCAATCAGCCCCAGCATTTT. Translation: CASSYRQGNQPQHF.

This rearrangement joins TRBV2 to TRBJ2-2, with D unresolved. V dropped 4 bases and J dropped 5 bases, with 11 bases sitting between them. The V gene's germline CDR1 is SNHLY and CDR2 FYNNEI. The CDR3 spans 14 residues. The CDR3 sequence: CASSVTGWTGELFF. The CDR3 nucleotides read TGTGCCAGCAGTGTTACCGGGTGGACCGGGGAGCTGTTTTTT.

The chain has TRBV7-2 and TRBJ1-6, with no clear D. V gave up 0 bases and J gave up 0 bases, with 18 bases separating them. The CDR3 spans 20 residues. Germline V gives CDR1 SGHTA, CDR2 FQGNSA. CDR3 region: CASSLARGFRRDSYNSPLHF. The DNA for the CDR3 is TGTGCCAGCAGCTTAGCGCGAGGGTTCAGGCGGGACTCCTATAATTCACCCCTCCACTTT.

This sequence joins TRBV6-5 and TRBJ2-7; no clear D. The V and J ends lost 6 bases and 7 bases respectively, with 13 bases between them. The CDR3 is made up of 12 amino acids. Germline V gene data show CDR1 as MNHEY and CDR2 as SVGAGI. The CDR3 DNA is TGTGCCAGCAGCGCCCTTTTGGGGGAGCAGTACGTC. Residues: CASSALLGEQYV.

The rearrangement links TRBV19 to TRBJ1-6; possible D gene TRBD1, 5 bases. V was pared by 5 bases and J by 11 bases, with 16 bases between. There are 14 residues in the CDR3. Germline V CDR1 and CDR2: LNHDA, SQIVND (reference sequence). CDR3 residues: CASSGTPPGAPLHF. Here the CDR3 DNA reads TGTGCCAGTAGTGGGACGCCGCCCGGGGCACCCCTCCACTTT.

The CDR3 region has the DNA TGTGCCACCAGTGATCCCAGCGGGGGAAAAAACATTCAGTACTTC. Amino acids: CATSDPSGGKNIQYF. V usage is TRBV24-1 and J usage is TRBJ2-4, with 8 positions matching TRBD2. V shed 3 bases, J shed 4 bases, and the junction held 4 bases outside the gene matches. Germline V gives CDR1 KGHDR, CDR2 SFDVKD. This CDR3 comprises 15 residues.

This clone was seen more than once but under ten times. The rearrangement joins TRBV30 to TRBJ2-1; 10 positions agree with TRBD2. V lost 0 bases to trimming and J lost 1 base; unmatched junction nucleotides: 12. CDR3 length: 19 residues. Germline lookup yields CDR1 GTSNPN and CDR2 SVGIG (reference sequence). The CDR3 protein is CAWSVQGSGGPRSYNEQFF. The CDR3 DNA reads as TGTGCCTGGAGTGTACAGGGTAGCGGGGGGCCTCGATCCTACAATGAGCAGTTCTTC.